The next 30 T cell receptor beta chains were all read from a single sample in a study of T cells in Graves' hyperthyroidism and ophthalmopathy. The investigators amplified TCR beta CDR3 regions from RNA transcripts. The TCR CDR3 was amplified in a first-round RT-PCR using the HTBI primer set. In TCRdb, the multiplex PCR reads were re-called with MiXCR into one record per CDR3 protein. Of fewer than 450,000 distinct CDR3 sequences listed, over 12% are singletons. Sequenced: blood. These receptors were obtained from a woman aged 55-69 years with Graves' ophthalmopathy.

At least ten counts were recorded for this clonotype. The chain has TRBV27 and TRBJ2-7, with 7 bases matching TRBD1. Per the germline V gene, CDR1 is MNHEY and CDR2 is SMNVEV (reference sequence). Losses at the gene ends were 5 bases for V and 7 bases for J; bases not matched to a gene: 8. The CDR3 is made up of 13 amino acids. CDR3 DNA: TGTGCCAGCAGTACCCGGGACAGCCTGGAGCAGTACTTC. It encodes CASSTRDSLEQYF.

This clonotype was recorded a few times. The rearrangement links TRBV5-4 to TRBJ2-7; no reliable D call. CDR1 is SGHNT, CDR2 YYREEE, per germline (reference sequence). The length of the CDR3 is 14 residues. Trimming stripped 4 bases from V and 3 bases from J, with 14 bases between. The CDR3 region is CASSLPDNSYEQYF. The DNA of the CDR3 is TGTGCCAGCAGCCTCCCCGATAACAGCTACGAGCAGTACTTC.

This clonotype was recorded many times. The gene calls are TRBV29-1 and TRBJ2-5; D call uncertain. The CDR3 sequence is 10 residues long. The germline gives CDR1 SQVTM, CDR2 ANQGSEA. V lost 7 bases and J 4 bases, leaving 7 bases between the germline ends. Written as DNA, the CDR3 is TGCAGCGGCCGAACAGAGACCCAGTACTTC. Translating gives CSGRTETQYF.

This clonotype has a count of ten or more. The chain links TRBV6-1 to TRBJ2-7; 9 bases line up with TRBD1. The germline V gene has CDR1 MNHNS and CDR2 SASEGT. The CDR3 runs 15 residues. Trimming took 7 bases from V and 3 from J; bases not matched to a gene: 10. The CDR3 loop is CASTPGGTGFYEQYF. CDR3 DNA: TGTGCCAGCACTCCCGGGGGGACAGGGTTCTACGAGCAGTACTTC.

The V call is TRBV6-2 or TRBV6-3, the J call TRBJ2-1; the match to TRBD2 covers 13 bases. Per germline, CDR1 MNHEY and CDR2 SVGEGT. Unmatched junction bases numbered 10, after V lost 7 bases and J lost 1 base. The CDR3 consists of 18 residues. This CDR3 is CASIKTGGLAGSYNEQFF. The CDR3 nucleotides read TGTGCCAGCATCAAGACAGGGGGACTAGCGGGATCCTACAATGAGCAGTTCTTC.

At least ten counts were recorded for this clonotype. This rearrangement joins TRBV28 to TRBJ2-7; D is ambiguous. Germline CDR1 MDHEN, CDR2 SYDVKM. The V end was cut by 5 bases, the J end by 1 base, with 15 bases between. The length of the CDR3 is 15 residues. CDR3 DNA sequence: TGTGCCAGCAGTCCCCGGACGGCAAGATCCTACGAGCAGTACTTC. As protein: CASSPRTARSYEQYF.

As concerns this clonotype: One junction end disagrees with the germline gene, perhaps due to a read error. The chain has TRBV27 and TRBJ2-7, with D hard to call. The CDR3 is 14 residues long. Germline V gives CDR1 MNHEY, CDR2 SMNVEV (reference sequence). CDR3 protein: CASSLSGRYLEQYF. The CDR3 DNA reads as TGTGCCAGCAGTTTATCAGGCAGGTACCTCGAGCAATACTTC.

The chain carries TRBV20-1 and TRBJ2-4, with D uncertain. The CDR3 runs to 17 residues. Looked up from germline, CDR1 is DFQATT and CDR2 is SNEGSKA (reference sequence). The V and J ends lost 4 bases and 0 bases respectively, with 19 bases between them. CDR3 in amino acids: CSANVQNVRLAKNIQYF. CDR3 nucleotides: TGCAGTGCTAACGTCCAAAATGTACGGTTAGCCAAAAACATTCAGTACTTC.

This chain joins TRBV7-9 and TRBJ1-5; perhaps TRBD1 as D (5 bases). The CDR3 totals 12 residues. CDR1 is SEHNR and CDR2 is FQNEAQ in the germline V gene (reference sequence). V gave up 6 bases and J gave up 6 bases, with 9 bases separating them. CDR3 DNA: TGTGCCAGCAGATCGGACACTCAGCCCCAGCATTTT. Protein product: CASRSDTQPQHF.

The table lists this clonotype with many counts. The V and J genes are TRBV5-1 and TRBJ1-1, with a weak D call TRBD1 (5 bases). Germline V gene lookup returns CDR1 SGHRS and CDR2 YFSETQ. The CDR3 is made up of 15 amino acids. V lost 0 bases and J lost 2, with 11 bases in between. The CDR3 sequence: CASSLGVQGNTEAFF. The CDR3 DNA reads as TGCGCCAGCAGCTTGGGGGTGCAGGGTAACACTGAAGCTTTCTTT.

This clonotype was observed a few times. This sequence joins TRBV10-2 and TRBJ1-2, with D possibly matching TRBD1 (5 bases). This CDR3 comprises 15 residues. Germline-derived CDR1 and CDR2 are WSHSY and SAAADI. V was cut by 2 bases and J by 0 bases, with 10 bases left in between. The CDR3 spells CASSEPGGANYGYTF. The CDR3 nucleotides read TGCGCCAGCAGTGAGCCGGGGGGTGCTAACTATGGCTACACCTTC.

At least ten counts were recorded for this clonotype. V and J are TRBV18 and TRBJ2-7, with 7 bases lining up with TRBD2. This CDR3 contains 14 residues. CDR1 KGHSH and CDR2 LQKENI come from the germline V gene. The V and J ends lost 3 bases and 0 bases, in that order; junction bases with no gene match: 2. The CDR3 nucleotides are TGTGCCAGCTCACCGACTAGCAGCTCCTACGAGCAGTACTTC. Amino acid sequence: CASSPTSSSYEQYF.

A few counts support this clonotype. The V and J genes are TRBV30 and TRBJ1-1, with 7 positions matching TRBD1. Germline CDR1 reads GTSNPN; CDR2 reads SVGIG (reference sequence). Unmatched junction bases numbered 7, after V lost 3 bases and J lost 12 bases. CDR3 length: 11 residues. CDR3 amino acids: CAWRGTVLSFF. CDR3 sequence (DNA): TGTGCCTGGAGAGGGACAGTACTGTCTTTCTTT.

This clonotype showed up many times. This rearrangement joins TRBV29-1 to TRBJ2-7; TRBD1 is a possible D gene (6 bases). CDR3 length: 12 amino acids. Germline V gene sequence: CDR1 SQVTM, CDR2 ANQGSEA. Trimming removed 7 bases at V and 2 bases at J, with 12 bases between. The DNA of the CDR3 is TGCAGCGAGGGGGTCCCTCCCTACGAGCAGTACTTC. Its protein is CSEGVPPYEQYF.

CDR3 amino acids: CASSEIWGSEQYF. The CDR3 nucleotides read TGTGCCAGCAGCGAAATATGGGGGAGTGAGCAGTACTTC. This chain links TRBV5-8 with TRBJ2-7; D may be TRBD1 or TRBD2 (5 bases each). V was shortened by 4 bases and J by 7 bases, with 15 bases between the two germline ends. From germline, CDR1 is SGHTS and CDR2 YDEGEE. This CDR3 has 13 amino acids.

This clonotype was found a few times. This chain links TRBV24-1 with TRBJ2-1; TRBD2 matches at 9 bases. Germline V lookup: CDR1 KGHDR, CDR2 SFDVKD. This CDR3 has 13 amino acids. Trimming took 10 bases from V and 7 from J; bases not matched to a gene: 7. CDR3 in amino acids: CATAAGGWNEQFF. The CDR3 coding sequence is TGTGCCACTGCAGCGGGAGGATGGAATGAGCAGTTCTTC.

The sample holds many counts of this clonotype. V is TRBV28 and J is TRBJ2-3; a weak D match, TRBD1 (8 bases). Germline CDR1 and CDR2: MDHEN and SYDVKM. With 9 bases removed from V and 9 bases from J, the gap between germline ends came to 31 bases. The CDR3 totals 17 residues. The CDR3 coding sequence is TGTGCCAGTTCCGTCTCCTCCGGGACAGGTCCGCGGGGGACGCAGTATTTT. Residues: CASSVSSGTGPRGTQYF.

This clonotype was observed at least ten times. The V and J genes are TRBV15 and TRBJ2-7; D possibly corresponds to TRBD1 (5 bases). The V end was cut by 5 bases, the J end by 2 bases, with 10 bases between. This CDR3 contains 13 residues. The germline V gene encodes CDR1 LNHNV and CDR2 YYDKDF (reference sequence). DNA for the CDR3: TGTGCCACCAGCGTAGGGGTGGCCTACGAGCAGTACTTC. It is translated as CATSVGVAYEQYF.

This clonotype was seen ten or more times. The rearrangement uses TRBV13 and TRBJ1-2; no clear D. Trimming took 1 base from V and 6 from J, leaving 15 bases between them. This CDR3 contains 15 residues. Germline V gene lookup returns CDR1 PRHDT and CDR2 FYEKMQ (reference sequence). The CDR3 nucleotides are TGTGCCAGCAGCTTAGATAGCTCGAACTTGAATGGCTACACCTTC. Its protein is CASSLDSSNLNGYTF.

The sample holds many counts of this clonotype. The V gene is TRBV10-1, the J gene TRBJ2-3, with D possibly being TRBD1 (5 bases). Trimming shortened V by 0 bases and J by 0 bases, and 22 bases separated the two germline ends. The germline gives CDR1 WNHNN, CDR2 SYGVQD (reference sequence). CDR3 length: 20 residues. The CDR3 is CASSESSGHHSYTSTDTQYF. The CDR3 DNA follows: TGCGCCAGCAGTGAGTCGAGTGGACACCACTCTTATACTAGCACAGATACGCAGTATTTT.

The chain recombines TRBV3-1 with TRBJ1-3; no firm D call. With 6 bases removed from V and 1 base from J, the gap between germline ends came to 13 bases. The germline gives CDR1 LGHDT, CDR2 YNNKEL (reference sequence). The CDR3 consists of 15 residues. CDR3 nucleotides: TGTGCCAGCAGTCCACCCGGGGTTTCTGGAAACACCATATATTTT. It specifies CASSPPGVSGNTIYF.

This clonotype was picked up a small number of times. The chain carries TRBV15 and TRBJ2-1, with 16 bases lining up with TRBD2. Unmatched junction bases numbered 4, after V lost 0 bases and J lost 5 bases. The CDR3 length is 18 residues. Per germline, CDR1 LNHNV and CDR2 YYDKDF (reference sequence). CDR3 in DNA: TGTGCCACCAGCAGAGAAGGGACTAGCGGGAGGGCCGACAATGAGCAGTTCTTC. It yields the protein CATSREGTSGRADNEQFF.

This clonotype has at least ten counts. The chain recombines TRBV12-3 or TRBV12-4 with TRBJ1-5, with D possibly TRBD1 on 6 matching bases. V shed 5 bases and J shed 3 bases, with 11 bases lying between them. This CDR3 region has 14 residues. For the CDR3, the DNA is TGTGCCAGCAGTCCCGGGACATTCAATCAGCCCCAGCATTTT. The encoded protein is CASSPGTFNQPQHF.

This clonotype appeared a few times. The rearrangement links TRBV7-9 to TRBJ2-2; TRBD1 matches 9 bases. The CDR3 loop spans 12 amino acids. Germline CDR1 SEHNR, CDR2 FQNEAQ (reference sequence). V lost 8 bases to trimming and J lost 10 bases; unmatched junction nucleotides: 5. The CDR3 loop is CASGTGKEELFF. CDR3 DNA sequence: TGTGCCAGCGGGACAGGGAAGGAGGAGCTGTTTTTT.

This CDR3 reads CASRPQGRGSEQYF. In DNA form, the CDR3 reads TGTGCCAGCAGACCACAGGGACGGGGGAGCGAGCAGTACTTC. This sequence joins TRBV28 and TRBJ2-7; D may match TRBD1 or TRBD2 (6 bases each). Germline V lookup: CDR1 MDHEN, CDR2 SYDVKM. The CDR3 covers 14 residues. The V and J ends lost 6 bases and 6 bases respectively, with 18 bases between them.

The rearrangement joins TRBV9 to TRBJ2-3; possible D gene TRBD2, 6 bases. The CDR3 has 14 amino acids. Germline V lookup: CDR1 SGDLS, CDR2 YYNGEE. Trimming shortened V by 4 bases and J by 5 bases, and 14 bases separated the two germline ends. Written as DNA, the CDR3 is TGTGCCAGCAGCCGATTTTTGGGGGGAGATACGCAGTATTTT. Translated: CASSRFLGGDTQYF.

In its sample, this clonotype was seen many times. The chain recombines TRBV5-1 with TRBJ1-2, with 7 bases identical to TRBD1. V was pared by 4 bases and J by 4 bases, with 7 bases of the junction left unmatched. The CDR3 is 14 amino acids. CDR1 SGHRS and CDR2 YFSETQ come from the germline V gene. CDR3 nucleotide sequence: TGCGCCAGCAGCACAGGGGACAGAGTCTATGGCTACACCTTC. Translated: CASSTGDRVYGYTF.

This clonotype was observed many times. This chain links TRBV18 with TRBJ2-2; TRBD1 might be the D (6 bases). Deletions cut 1 base from V and 1 base from J, with 7 bases between. The CDR3 sequence is 15 residues long. In germline, CDR1 is KGHSH, CDR2 LQKENI. The chain's CDR3 is CASSPRDKNTGELFF. The CDR3 region has the DNA TGTGCCAGCTCACCACGGGACAAGAACACCGGGGAGCTGTTTTTT.

There are many counts of this clonotype. The rearrangement links TRBV18 to TRBJ2-7, with TRBD1 identical over 7 bases. This CDR3 contains 14 residues. Germline V gives CDR1 KGHSH, CDR2 LQKENI. The J segment lost 1 base and the V segment lost 4 bases, leaving 4 bases of the junction unmatched. DNA for the CDR3: TGTGCCAGCTCACGGGACAGCCAGTCCTACGAGCAGTACTTC. Translated, it gives CASSRDSQSYEQYF.

This clonotype has at least ten counts. The gene calls are TRBV10-3 and TRBJ2-1; a possible D gene is TRBD2 (6 bases). The germline V gene encodes CDR1 ENHRY and CDR2 SYGVKD. The CDR3 covers 11 residues. Trimming removed 10 bases at V and 7 bases at J, with 11 bases between. The CDR3 spells CASKTRNEQFF. Written as DNA, the CDR3 is TGTGCCAGCAAGACTAGGAATGAGCAGTTCTTC.